This TCR beta chain was captured by sequencing in a study of T cell repertoires in cytomegalovirus infection (dated by TCRdb to the late 2010s). Regarding the complete study: Donor HLA type was relevant to the analysis, as public TCR beta signatures indicated carriage of CMV infection together with the matching HLA type. Summary of the overall study and its limitations: The ex vivo response was dominated by HLA-C-restricted CMV-specific TCR beta clonotypes, which also provided the single most frequent clonotype in two of eight donors. Cumulative frequency of public TCR beta family members discriminated carriers of CMV infection plus the relevant HLA type in this cohort and an independent 352-donor cohort.

Sequenced on an Illumina HiSeq 1500. TCRdb applied fastp at Q25 and MiXCR to the public reads, then kept only in-frame beta chains. Entries that share a CDR3 protein sequence are merged under the most common genes and DNA. The table for this sample lists about 76,000 distinct CDR3 sequences; more than 3.5% of them were counted only once. Over 4.5% of the sample belongs to the ten largest clones. Trimming at the junction amounts to 0 bases on V and 2 bases on J, and the germline ends lie 20 bases apart. Taken from cysteine to phenylalanine, the CDR3 has 19 residues. Kept here is only the CDR3 DNA, which spans 57 bases and is read in frame from base 1. CDR1 and CDR2 were assigned from the germline V gene as MNHNS and SASEGT. Ten or more counts support this clonotype. Its antigen is not yet known. Within one base of it there is no much larger clone, and no base qualities were kept.

Sequencing used PBMCs. The receptor was derived from a human donor in good health (CMV status not recorded). Some clones in this sample may be carry-over from other donors' samples. The sequence links TRBV6-1 to TRBJ2-1, with TRBD2 perhaps the D gene, on 7 matching bases. CDR3 loop: CASSEAPGGSRGAYNEQFF. The bases read TGTGCCAGCAGTGAAGCCCCGGGGGGCAGTCGAGGGGCCTACAATGAGCAGTTCTTC.